The following is a TCR beta chain sequence with its context. Its antigen is not identified. This entry comes from a study of blood T cells in healthy people across ages. Primers used in a second PCR of about 7 to 12 cycles were a sample-barcoded 5' primer and a J-beta primer mix. TCRdb recomputed calls from the 5' RACE reads with MiXCR, one row per CDR3 protein. The table shows around 1.5 million distinct CDR3 sequences, with around 39% occurring only once. Study conclusions and caveats: Without sorted subsets, naive and antigen-experienced compartments could not be conclusively compared.

The germline CDR1 and CDR2 sequences are MNHNS and SASEGT. Trimming at V came to 4 bases and at J to 5 bases, leaving 6 bases not matched to a gene. The CDR3 totals 15 residues. Source material: blood. The receptor was derived from a woman aged 18-29 years in good health. The chain carries TRBV6-1 and TRBJ2-1, with 9 bases aligning to TRBD2. The CDR3 DNA reads TGTGCCAGCAGTGTGTTGACTAGCGGTAACAATGAGCAGTTCTTC. This codes for CASSVLTSGNNEQFF.